This entry lists 9 T cell receptor beta chains sequenced from one sample in a study of shared clonotypes between healthy human individuals (dated by TCRdb to 2018 to 2020). Libraries were prepared through the immunoSEQ multiplex PCR assay. Not all clones reach the TCRdb copy of this immuneACCESS table, which keeps in-frame sequences only. Checked studies attribute under half of the gap to unresolved V genes and leave the rest unexplained. The sample table contains roughly 2.4 million clones; only one count was recorded for approximately 94% of them. More than 0.1% of the sample lies in the top ten. The sample taken for sequencing was naive CD4+ T cells sorted from blood. In the paper's terms, the cell subset or site label means: CD45RA+ positively selected. The source of these receptors is a man aged 18 to 29 in good health.

This chain links TRBV2 with TRBJ2-3, with 8 bases fitting TRBD1. This CDR3 comprises 19 residues. V was clipped by 6 bases and J by 1 base; unmatched bases: 18. Germline V CDR1 and CDR2: SNHLY, FYNNEI. Here the CDR3 reads CASSPDRGQGGPRTDTQYF. CDR3 sequence (DNA): TGTGCCAGCAGCCCCGACAGGGGCCAAGGGGGGCCGCGCACAGATACGCAGTATTTT.

In this sample, this clone turned up once. The CDR3 here is CAISGRVGEAGGTDTQYF. CDR3 in DNA: TGTGCCATCAGCGGACGGGTGGGAGAAGCGGGGGGCACAGATACGCAGTATTTT. This chain links TRBV10-3 with TRBJ2-3, with TRBD2 matching 8 bases. Germline V gene lookup returns CDR1 ENHRY and CDR2 SYGVKD. V shed 6 bases and J 1 base; nucleotides not matched to a gene: 15. The CDR3 extends over 18 amino acids.

This rearrangement joins TRBV20-1 to TRBJ1-4; D unresolved. The germline V and J ends were trimmed by 4 bases and 5 bases, with 5 bases remaining between them. The CDR3 length is 11 residues. Germline V gene data show CDR1 as DFQATT and CDR2 as SNEGSKA (reference sequence). The DNA of the CDR3 is TGCAGTGCTACGGGGAATGAAAAACTGTTTTTT. Amino acid sequence: CSATGNEKLFF.

The rearrangement joins TRBV5-1 to TRBJ1-2; D remains unclear. V was trimmed by 3 bases and J by 8 bases, leaving 17 bases between them. This CDR3 has 14 residues. Looked up from germline, CDR1 is SGHRS and CDR2 is YFSETQ. DNA of the CDR3: TGCGCCAGCAGCTCCGAATCCCGCATAGGAGGCTACACCTTC. Its protein product is CASSSESRIGGYTF.

The chain links TRBV12-5 to TRBJ2-6; D gene unclear. CDR1 is LGHNT, CDR2 FRNRAP, per germline. The CDR3 is 15 amino acids. V was clipped by 6 bases and J by 2 bases, with 11 bases between them. The CDR3 DNA reads TGTGCTAGTGGCTTCCCACTACCTGGGGCCAACGTCCTGACTTTC. This sequence encodes CASGFPLPGANVLTF. Complete variable domain (other parts from reference TRBV12-5 and TRBJ2-6): DARVTQTPRHKVTEMGQEVTMRCQPILGHNTVFWYRQTMMQGLELLAYFRNRAPLDDSGMPKDRFSAEMPDATLATLKIQPSEPRDSAVYFCASGFPLPGANVLTFGAGSRLTVL.

The genes are TRBV6-5 and TRBJ1-4; D is undetermined. Germline CDR1 is MNHEY and CDR2 is SVGAGI. This CDR3 has 13 residues. Trimming cost V 2 bases and J 3 bases, with 4 bases left between them. The CDR3 nucleotides read TGTGCCAGCAGTTACATCCCTAATGAAAAACTGTTTTTT. The encoded protein is CASSYIPNEKLFF.

This chain connects TRBV10-3 to TRBJ2-5; 7 bases are a match to TRBD1. After removal of 3 bases from V and 5 bases from J, the junction contained 6 bases not matched to a gene. The CDR3 is 14 amino acids. Germline loops: CDR1 ENHRY, CDR2 SYGVKD. CDR3 sequence reads: CAISDPIRGETQYF. The CDR3 bases are TGTGCCATCAGTGACCCAATCAGGGGGGAGACCCAGTACTTC.

The V call is TRBV28, the J call TRBJ2-2, with 7 bases lining up with TRBD2. The V gene end was trimmed by 2 bases and the J gene end by 1 base; junction bases not matched to a gene: 10. CDR3 size: 18 residues. CDR1 and CDR2 (germline): MDHEN, SYDVKM. The CDR3 DNA follows: TGTGCCAGCAGTTTAGTCCCCAAGGCGGGGGTGAACACCGGGGAGCTGTTTTTT. It is translated as CASSLVPKAGVNTGELFF. Variable domain in full (rest from reference TRBV28 and TRBJ2-2): DVKVTQSSRYLVKRTGEKVFLECVQDMDHENMFWYRQDPGLGLRLIYFSYDVKMKEKGDIPEGYSVSREKKERFSLILESASTNQTSMYLCASSLVPKAGVNTGELFFGEGSRLTVL.

This clone appeared a single time. This CDR3 reads CASSFAGQKSLGGYTF. DNA for the CDR3: TGTGCCAGCAGTTTTGCGGGACAGAAGTCTTTGGGTGGCTACACCTTC. The chain couples TRBV28 to TRBJ1-2; TRBD1 agrees at 7 bases. The ends lost 3 bases at V and 7 bases at J; junction bases unmatched: 14. CDR3 size: 16 residues. Per germline, CDR1 MDHEN and CDR2 SYDVKM.